This TCR beta chain was found in a study of blood T cell repertoires in COVID-19 (dated by TCRdb to 2018 to 2021). The study in broad terms: The collaborator samples originated in the United States, Italy and Spain and spanned the acute and convalescent phases of COVID-19. The prospective study material was composed of cDNA or gDNA derived from T cells, B-cell-depleted T cells, or PBMCs. Deeply sampled blood TCRbeta repertoires from subjects exposed to, actively infected with, or recovered from COVID-19 were included in the dataset. The repertoires were made available in a free public database intended to serve as a resource for research on the immune response to SARS-CoV-2. The samples were drawn from two sources: the first 160 participants of the ongoing ImmuneRACE study, and over 1,000 subjects contributed by 6 global collaborators. Nearly every sample came with metadata listing a de-identified subject ID, COVID-19 status, age in years and sex. HLA class I and class II types, where available, came from metadata supplied by the sample provider rather than from assay-based typing.

Each collaborating institution followed its own protocols to collect whole blood in K2EDTA tubes. For TCRbeta analysis, collaborators shipped samples as frozen whole blood, isolated PBMCs, or DNA extracted from either of those sample types. Measured from the cysteine to the phenylalanine, the CDR3 is 16 residues long. Only the CDR3 region is kept as DNA, spanning 48 bases read in frame from base 1. In the germline V gene, CDR1 corresponds to MNHEY and CDR2 to SVGEGT. V is shortened by 2 bases, J by 6 bases, and the region joining them spans 18 bases. The full study reports these points: How much clinical and demographic metadata was included differed by source and by participant, and the metadata was provided uncurated.

Comments on this clone: The specificity of this receptor is unknown. Per-base quality was not reported, and no clone a single base away is much larger than it.

The immunoSEQ Assay, a bias-controlled multiplex PCR, was used to amplify TCRbeta CDR3 regions from genomic DNA. Under the source paper's analysis protocol: Within the assay, amplification of reference gene primers was used to estimate how many nucleated cells each sample contained. To quantify the absolute abundance of each unique TCRbeta CDR3 rearrangement, sequence reads were collapsed and filtered. Productive Simpson clonality was computed per sample as the square root of Simpson's diversity index over productive rearrangements. The table was pulled from immuneACCESS by TCRdb, which kept in-frame rearrangements only. Such tables lose some clones; where checked, under half of the loss comes from unresolved V genes, and the rest has no known cause. V and J calls and clone size are those listed in that table; D and trimming were worked out from the DNA. This sample gives 200,000 to 250,000 clones in total; 75% to 90% of them show up just once. The top ten clones comprise roughly 2.7% of the sample.

The chain joins TRBV6-2 or TRBV6-3 to TRBJ2-3, and perhaps TRBD1 as D gene, on 6 matching bases. This clonotype originated in a woman aged 70-85 years with active or convalescent COVID-19. The sample consisted of peripheral blood. DNA sequence: TGTGCCAGCAGTTACCTTAAGTCTGCCAGGGGCGATACGCAGTATTTT. This codes for CASSYLKSARGDTQYF.